These 21 T cell receptor beta chains were all obtained from the same sample, sequenced in a study of blood T cells in healthy people across ages. The second PCR ran about 6 to 11 cycles with a sample-barcoded 5' primer and J-beta primers. TCRdb itself ran the 5' RACE reads through MiXCR, one entry per CDR3 protein. The profile shows around 520,000 distinct CDR3 sequences, around 27% of them singletons. These sequences were also reported in another study, on T cells of mothers and their children.

Sequencing was done on a sample of blood. The origin of the receptors is a boy aged 2 to 9 in good health.

This clonotype has a handful of counts. This sequence joins TRBV9 and TRBJ2-2; D assignment may be TRBD1 or TRBD2 (5 bases each). The CDR3 consists of 16 residues. Germline CDR1 is SGDLS and CDR2 is YYNGEE. Trimming took off 0 bases at V and 5 bases at J, with 14 bases between the two ends. The chain's CDR3 is CASSVGGARGTGELFF. The CDR3 nucleotides are TGTGCCAGCAGCGTAGGAGGGGCTAGGGGAACCGGGGAGCTGTTTTTT. Looking up the rest from reference TRBV9 and TRBJ2-2 gives the full variable domain: DSGVTQTPKHLITATGQRVTLRCSPRSGDLSVYWYQQSLDQGLQFLIQYYNGEERAKGNILERFSAQQFPDLHSELNLSSLELGDSALYFCASSVGGARGTGELFFGEGSRLTVL.

The gene calls are TRBV5-1 and TRBJ2-1, with D tentatively TRBD2 (6 bases). Germline values: CDR1 SGHRS, CDR2 YFSETQ. V shed 0 bases and J shed 7 bases, with 14 bases lying between them. The CDR3 totals 15 residues. This chain's CDR3 is CASSLEAGPRNEQFF. The CDR3 DNA is TGCGCCAGCAGCTTGGAGGCGGGGCCCCGAAATGAGCAGTTCTTC. Complete variable domain (other parts from reference TRBV5-1 and TRBJ2-1): KAGVTQTPRYLIKTRGQQVTLSCSPISGHRSVSWYQQTPGQGLQFLFEYFSETQRNKGNFPGRFSGRQFSNSRSEMNVSTLELGDSALYLCASSLEAGPRNEQFFGPGTRLTVL.

The rearrangement uses TRBV4-3 and TRBJ2-5, with TRBD2 identical over 14 bases. The J call is uncertain, as TRBJ2-1 better fits the DNA end. This CDR3 contains 16 residues. Germline CDR1 is LGHNA and CDR2 is YSLEER. The CDR3 sequence: CASSQGVGTSGGEQFF. The CDR3 bases are TGCGCCAGCAGCCAAGGGGTGGGGACTAGCGGGGGTGAGCAGTTCTTC.

The chain carries TRBV9 and TRBJ2-6; TRBD2 might be the D (6 bases). Trimming pared 4 bases from V and 5 bases from J, leaving 13 bases between. This CDR3 is built from 15 residues. Germline V CDR1 and CDR2: SGDLS, YYNGEE. The CDR3 loop is CASSSREIRANVLTF. The CDR3, as DNA: TGTGCCAGCAGCTCCCGGGAGATCAGGGCCAACGTCCTGACTTTC.

This clonotype has only a few counts. The rearrangement links TRBV12-3 or TRBV12-4 to TRBJ1-5; TRBD1 matches 11 bases. The J segment lost 6 bases and the V segment lost 7 bases, leaving 11 bases of the junction unmatched. CDR3 length equals 16 residues. In DNA form, the CDR3 reads TGTGCCAGCATTATAATAGGACAGGGGGCTCTTCAGCCCCAGCATTTT. This sequence encodes CASIIIGQGALQPQHF.

A few counts support this clonotype. The rearrangement uses TRBV11-2 and TRBJ1-1; a possible D gene is TRBD1 (6 bases). The CDR3 is 15 amino acids. Looked up from germline, CDR1 is SGHAT and CDR2 is FQNNGV. V lost 0 bases and J lost 6, with 14 bases in between. The CDR3, as DNA: TGTGCCAGCAGCTTAGATCCGTCAGGGGCGTCTGAAGCTTTCTTT. Encoded protein: CASSLDPSGASEAFF.

This clonotype has a count of ten or more. At one end, the junction sequence differs from germline, possibly due to a read error. The genes are TRBV5-1 and TRBJ2-5, with a weak D call TRBD1 (5 bases). Germline loops: CDR1 SGHRS, CDR2 YFSETQ. The length of the CDR3 is 13 residues. CDR3 in DNA: TGTGCCAGCAGCTTAGGCACAGGAGAGACCCAGTACTTC. Encoded protein: CASSLGTGETQYF.

This clonotype was detected only a few times. The chain joins TRBV20-1 to TRBJ1-2; 9 bases map to TRBD1. The CDR3 is made up of 13 amino acids. V lost 5 bases to trimming and J lost 6 bases; unmatched junction nucleotides: 7. Germline CDR1 reads DFQATT; CDR2 reads SNEGSKA (reference sequence). The CDR3 here is CSAFQQGANGYTF. The CDR3 DNA reads as TGCAGTGCTTTTCAACAGGGGGCGAATGGCTACACCTTC.

In this sample, this clonotype turned up a few times. This sequence joins TRBV29-1 and TRBJ2-5; 12 positions agree with TRBD2. Losses at the gene ends were 2 bases for V and 4 bases for J; bases not matched to a gene: 11. Per germline, CDR1 SQVTM and CDR2 ANQGSEA. There are 17 residues in the CDR3. CDR3 nucleotide sequence: TGCAGCGTTGAAAACTTCAAACTAGCGGGAGGAGGAGAGACCCAGTACTTC. Amino acid sequence: CSVENFKLAGGGETQYF.

This clonotype was recorded a few times. The rearrangement joins TRBV20-1 to TRBJ2-2; D is possibly TRBD1 or TRBD2 (5 bases each). There are 15 residues in the CDR3. The V end lost 6 bases, the J end lost 10 bases, and 24 bases lay between the germline ends. CDR1 and CDR2 (germline): DFQATT, SNEGSKA (reference sequence). CDR3 loop: CSAPSGQGTTMELFF. For the CDR3, the DNA is TGCAGTGCCCCCTCGGGCCAAGGGACCACCATGGAGCTGTTTTTT.

This chain uses TRBV3-1 with TRBJ1-2; D gene unclear. The V and J ends lost 6 bases and 4 bases respectively, with 12 bases between them. This CDR3 comprises 13 residues. Germline CDR1 is LGHDT and CDR2 is YNNKEL (reference sequence). The CDR3 nucleotides are TGTGCCAGCAGTCCCGGGATTATCTATGGCTACACCTTC. Protein product: CASSPGIIYGYTF.

CDR3 nucleotides: TGCAGTGCGCAACTAGCGGGAGGGACAGATACGCAGTATTTT. As protein: CSAQLAGGTDTQYF. The J gene is TRBJ2-3, the V gene TRBV20-1, with 13 positions matching TRBD2. CDR1 and CDR2 from the germline V gene are DFQATT and SNEGSKA (reference sequence). The CDR3 is 14 residues long. The ends lost 6 bases at V and 3 bases at J; junction bases unmatched: 3.

V gene TRBV29-1 combines with J gene TRBJ2-5, with D uncertain. Germline V gene data show CDR1 as SQVTM and CDR2 as ANQGSEA. Trimming stripped 4 bases from V and 2 bases from J, with 14 bases between. CDR3 size: 14 residues. The chain's CDR3 is CSVGLPQGQETQYF. DNA for the CDR3: TGCAGCGTTGGCCTCCCTCAAGGACAAGAGACCCAGTACTTC.

This clonotype was seen a handful of times. The CDR3 bases are TGTGCCAGCAGCGTGGAACCGGGACTAGCAACCAATGAGCAGTTCTTC. Translation gives CASSVEPGLATNEQFF. V gene TRBV9 combines with J gene TRBJ2-5; TRBD2 matches at 9 bases. Near its end, the DNA agrees better with TRBJ2-1, so the J call may be wrong. CDR1 is SGDLS, CDR2 YYNGEE, per germline. This CDR3 has 16 amino acids.

V and J are TRBV4-3 and TRBJ2-7, with D possibly called TRBD1 or TRBD2 (6 bases each). V was clipped by 4 bases and J by 3 bases, with 16 bases between them. This CDR3 spans 15 amino acids. Germline V gene sequence: CDR1 LGHNA, CDR2 YSLEER. DNA for the CDR3: TGCGCCAGCAGCCCGGGGGTCGGGACAAACTACGAGCAGTACTTC. It yields the protein CASSPGVGTNYEQYF.

The V and J genes are TRBV2 and TRBJ2-2; 8 nucleotides line up with TRBD1. This CDR3 has 17 residues. Per the germline V gene, CDR1 is SNHLY and CDR2 is FYNNEI. V was pared by 5 bases and J by 13 bases, with 21 bases of the junction left unmatched. The CDR3 coding sequence is TGTGCCAGCAGTCCGTCGGCCCCGAGGACAGGGACCCGGGCGCTGTTTTTT. This sequence encodes CASSPSAPRTGTRALFF.

Concerning this clonotype itself: The conserved phenylalanine or tryptophan normally closing the CDR3 is absent here, so this likely arose from a read error. No DNA is shown, since the ends of the CDR3 on it are uncertain; the CDR3 is the one TCRdb lists. The chain joins TRBV24-1 to TRBJ2-1; TRBD2 reflects the table's D call only, with no check against the DNA. Both ends counted, the CDR3 spans 13 residues. Germline assignment: CDR1 KGHDR and CDR2 SFDVKD. The CDR3 protein is CATSDFRTEPSEI.

A few counts support this clonotype. The chain carries TRBV6-2 or TRBV6-3 and TRBJ2-7, with 14 bases lining up with TRBD2. Trimming took 0 bases from V and 6 from J; bases not matched to a gene: 1. The germline CDR1 and CDR2 sequences are MNHEY and SVGEGT. The CDR3 covers 15 residues. Here the CDR3 DNA reads TGTGCCAGCAGTTACTCGACTAGCGGGGGGGCCGAGCAGTACTTC. As protein: CASSYSTSGGAEQYF.

This clonotype was detected once. The chain combines TRBV20-1 with TRBJ1-1; D unclear. The germline V gene has CDR1 DFQATT and CDR2 SNEGSKA (reference sequence). CDR3 length: 13 residues. V was trimmed by 6 bases and J by 0 bases, leaving 11 bases between them. CDR3 nucleotide sequence: TGCAGTGCCATGCAAGGGCTGAACACTGAAGCTTTCTTT. Amino acid sequence: CSAMQGLNTEAFF.

This clonotype showed up just a few times. The chain has TRBV20-1 and TRBJ2-1; 7 positions match TRBD2. The germline V gene encodes CDR1 DFQATT and CDR2 SNEGSKA (reference sequence). CDR3 length equals 16 residues. The V and J ends lost 3 bases and 5 bases, in that order; junction bases with no gene match: 13. The CDR3 sequence is CSASAPGRRGDNEQFF. The CDR3 region has the DNA TGCAGTGCTAGTGCTCCGGGACGCCGGGGGGACAATGAGCAGTTCTTC.

This chain uses TRBV7-9 with TRBJ1-6; D is undetermined. V gave up 1 base and J gave up 0 bases, with 16 bases separating them. CDR3 size: 19 residues. The V gene's germline CDR1 is SEHNR and CDR2 FQNEAQ (reference sequence). Written as DNA, the CDR3 is TGTGCCAGCAGCTTAGAACGGGGAGAACAAAGCTCCTATAATTCACCCCTCCACTTT. This gives the protein CASSLERGEQSSYNSPLHF.